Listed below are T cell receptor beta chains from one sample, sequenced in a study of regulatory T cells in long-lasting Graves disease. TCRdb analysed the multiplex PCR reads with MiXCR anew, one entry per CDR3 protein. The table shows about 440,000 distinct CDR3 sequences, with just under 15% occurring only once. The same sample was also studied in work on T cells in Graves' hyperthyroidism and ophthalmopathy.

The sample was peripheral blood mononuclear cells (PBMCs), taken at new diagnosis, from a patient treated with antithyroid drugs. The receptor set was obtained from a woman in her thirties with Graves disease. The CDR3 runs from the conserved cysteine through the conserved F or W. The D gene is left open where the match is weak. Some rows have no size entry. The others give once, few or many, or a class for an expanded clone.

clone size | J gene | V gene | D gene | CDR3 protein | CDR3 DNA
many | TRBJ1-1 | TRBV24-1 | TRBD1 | CATSDTRQGANTEAFF | TGTGCCACCAGTGATACCCGACAGGGGGCGAACACTGAAGCTTTCTTT
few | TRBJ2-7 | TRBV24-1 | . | CATSDFRVYEQYF | TGTGCCACCAGTGATTTTCGGGTTTACGAGCAGTACTTC
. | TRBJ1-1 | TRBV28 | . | CASSRTVQEAFF | TGTGCCAGCAGTCGGACGGTTCAGGAGGCTTTCTTT
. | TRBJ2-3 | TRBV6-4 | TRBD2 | CASSVAGGRADTQYF | TGTGCCAGCAGCGTAGCCGGAGGGAGGGCAGATACGCAGTATTTT
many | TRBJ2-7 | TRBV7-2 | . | CASSLGEGGIYEQYF | TGTGCCAGCAGCTTAGGGGAAGGGGGGATTTACGAGCAGTACTTC
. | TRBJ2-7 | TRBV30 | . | CAWSVERLSEQYF | TGTGCCTGGAGTGTGGAACGCCTCAGCGAGCAGTACTTC
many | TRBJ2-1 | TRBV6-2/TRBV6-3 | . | CASSYDWDNEQFF | TGTGCCAGCAGTTACGATTGGGACAATGAGCAGTTCTTC
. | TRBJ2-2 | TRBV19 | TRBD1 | CASTLEGATGELFF | TGTGCCAGTACTCTAGAGGGGGCGACCGGGGAGCTGTTTTTT
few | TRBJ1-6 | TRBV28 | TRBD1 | CASWTGPNSPLHF | TGTGCCAGTTGGACAGGACCCAATTCACCCCTCCACTTT
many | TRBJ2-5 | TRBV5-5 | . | CASGLQETQYF | TGTGCCAGCGGACTCCAAGAGACCCAGTACTTC
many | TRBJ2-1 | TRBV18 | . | CASSPPGGASNEQFF | TGTGCCAGCTCACCACCGGGCGGGGCCAGCAATGAGCAGTTCTTC
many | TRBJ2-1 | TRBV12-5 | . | CASGSAAGQTPYNEQFF | TGTGCTAGTGGTTCCGCTGCGGGCCAAACCCCATACAATGAGCAGTTCTTC
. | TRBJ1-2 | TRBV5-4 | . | CASSLAAGRGYTF | TGTGCCAGCAGCTTGGCCGCGGGGAGAGGCTACACCTTC
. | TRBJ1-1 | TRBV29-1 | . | CSVGAAGRDTEAFF | TGCAGCGTCGGTGCGGCAGGGCGGGACACTGAAGCTTTCTTT
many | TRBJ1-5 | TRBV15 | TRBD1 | CATSRDRTGLQPQHF | TGTGCCACCAGCAGAGATCGGACAGGGCTTCAGCCCCAGCATTTT
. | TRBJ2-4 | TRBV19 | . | CASSIGGTWDIQYF | TGTGCCAGTAGTATAGGGGGGACGTGGGACATTCAGTACTTC
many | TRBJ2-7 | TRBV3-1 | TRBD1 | CASSQRKGTGSYEQYF | TGTGCCAGCAGCCAAAGAAAGGGGACAGGGAGCTACGAGCAGTACTTC
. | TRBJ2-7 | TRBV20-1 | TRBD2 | CSARTRTFSGRGTGEQHF | TGCAGTGCTAGAACCCGAACCTTTAGCGGGAGAGGGACTGGCGAGCAGCACTTC
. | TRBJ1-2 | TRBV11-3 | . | CASSPGTPYGHTF | TGTGCCAGCAGCCCCGGGACACCCTATGGCCACACCTTC
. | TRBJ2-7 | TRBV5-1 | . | CASSLDAANEQYF | TGCGCCAGCAGCTTGGATGCAGCAAACGAGCAGTACTTC
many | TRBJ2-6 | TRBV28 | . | CASSLFGRSGANVLTF | TGTGCCAGCAGTTTGTTCGGACGCTCTGGGGCCAACGTCCTGACTTTC
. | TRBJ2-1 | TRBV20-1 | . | CSAVTGRDPYNEQFF | TGCAGTGCCGTGACGGGGAGAGACCCCTACAATGAGCAGTTCTTC
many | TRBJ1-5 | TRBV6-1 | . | CASSPPPNQPQHF | TGTGCCAGCAGCCCCCCGCCAAATCAGCCCCAGCATTTT
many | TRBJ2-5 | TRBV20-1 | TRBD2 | CSAPGTSRQTQYF | TGCAGTGCTCCAGGGACTAGCAGACAGACCCAGTACTTC
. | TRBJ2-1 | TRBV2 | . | CASSYPGLAPFF | TGTGCCAGCAGTTACCCGGGACTCGCCCCCTTCTTC
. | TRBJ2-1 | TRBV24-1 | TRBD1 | CATSDLGTGSNEQFF | TGTGCCACCAGTGATTTAGGGACAGGGAGCAATGAGCAGTTCTTC
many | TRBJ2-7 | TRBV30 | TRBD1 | CAWSTGASYEQYF | TGTGCCTGGAGTACAGGGGCCTCCTACGAGCAGTACTTC
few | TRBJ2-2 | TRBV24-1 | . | CATSGGGLAGELFF | TGTGCCACCAGCGGAGGGGGTCTCGCCGGGGAGCTGTTTTTT
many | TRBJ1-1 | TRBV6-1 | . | CASRENRVGRNTEAFF | TGTGCCAGCAGGGAGAACCGGGTGGGGAGGAACACTGAAGCTTTCTTT
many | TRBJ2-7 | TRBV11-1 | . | CASSPLLRNEQYF | TGTGCCAGCAGCCCCCTGTTAAGAAACGAGCAGTACTTC
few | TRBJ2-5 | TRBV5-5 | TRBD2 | CASSMHPGTSGKETQYF | TGTGCCAGCAGCATGCACCCCGGGACTAGCGGGAAAGAGACCCAGTACTTC
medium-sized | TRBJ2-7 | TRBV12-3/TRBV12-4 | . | CASSHSYEQYF | TGTGCCAGCAGTCACTCCTACGAGCAGTACTTC
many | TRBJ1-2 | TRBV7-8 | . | CASSLNGGSVYGYTF | TGTGCCAGCAGCTTAAACGGGGGCTCAGTCTATGGCTACACCTTC
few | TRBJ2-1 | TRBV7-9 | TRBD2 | CASIAARREGTYNEQFF | TGTGCCAGCATAGCTGCGAGGCGGGAGGGGACCTACAATGAGCAGTTCTTC
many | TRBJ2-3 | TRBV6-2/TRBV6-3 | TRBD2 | CASSYPSGRASRSTDTQYF | TGTGCCAGCAGTTACCCTAGCGGGAGGGCCTCTCGCAGCACAGATACGCAGTATTTT
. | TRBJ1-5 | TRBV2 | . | CASSEGSGDQPQHF | TGTGCCAGCAGTGAAGGGTCGGGGGATCAGCCCCAGCATTTT